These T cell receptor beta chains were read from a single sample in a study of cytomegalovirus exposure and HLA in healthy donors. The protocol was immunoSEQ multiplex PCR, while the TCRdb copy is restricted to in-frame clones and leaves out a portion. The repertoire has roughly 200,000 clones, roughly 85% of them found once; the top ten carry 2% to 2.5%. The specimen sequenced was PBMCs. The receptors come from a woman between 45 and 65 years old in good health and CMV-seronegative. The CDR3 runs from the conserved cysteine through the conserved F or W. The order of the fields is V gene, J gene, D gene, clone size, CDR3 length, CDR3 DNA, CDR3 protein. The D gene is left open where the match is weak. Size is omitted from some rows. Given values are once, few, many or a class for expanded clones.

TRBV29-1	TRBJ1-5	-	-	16	TGCAGCGCCTTTCTTGAGGAGGGGCCGGGCAATCAGCCCCAGCATTTT	CSAFLEEGPGNQPQHF
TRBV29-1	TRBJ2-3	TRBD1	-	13	TGCAGCGTTCCTTCGACAGGGACAGATACGCAGTATTTT	CSVPSTGTDTQYF
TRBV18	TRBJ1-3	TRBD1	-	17	TGTGCCAGCTCACCGGTCTCAGACAGGGTCTCTGGAAACACCATATATTTT	CASSPVSDRVSGNTIYF
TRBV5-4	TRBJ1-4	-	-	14	TGTGCCAGCAGCTGGGGAGACCGGGGAGAAAAACTGTTTTTT	CASSWGDRGEKLFF
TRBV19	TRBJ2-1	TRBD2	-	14	TGTGCCAGTAGTGGGACTAGCTACGGGGTCGAGCAGTTCTTC	CASSGTSYGVEQFF
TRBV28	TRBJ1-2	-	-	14	TGCGCCAGCAGGCCGGGGGGGGAGGGCTATGGCTACACCTTC	CASRPGGEGYGYTF
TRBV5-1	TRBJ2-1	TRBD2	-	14	TGCGCCAGCAGCCTAGCGGGGACCTACAATGAGCAGTTCTTC	CASSLAGTYNEQFF
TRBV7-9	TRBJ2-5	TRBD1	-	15	TGTGCCAGCAGCCCCCGGGACAGGGGCTGGGAGGCCCAGTACTTC	CASSPRDRGWEAQYF
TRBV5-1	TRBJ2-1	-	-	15	TGCGCCAGCAGCACCCCTAATAACGTTTACAATGAGCAGTTCTTC	CASSTPNNVYNEQFF
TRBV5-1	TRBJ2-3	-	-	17	TGCGCCAGCAGCCCCGAAGGCAGGCCCTGGGGCACAGATACGCAGTATTTT	CASSPEGRPWGTDTQYF
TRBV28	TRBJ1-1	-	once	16	TGTGCCAGCAGCCCACGGGGGGAATCGAGTTACACTGAAGCTTTCTTT	CASSPRGESSYTEAFF
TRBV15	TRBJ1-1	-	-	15	TGTGCCACCAGCACAGTGCGACAGTTGAACACTGAAGCTTTCTTT	CATSTVRQLNTEAFF
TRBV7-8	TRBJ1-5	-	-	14	TGTGCCAGCAGCTTAGTGCGGGGGAATCAGCCCCAGCATTTT	CASSLVRGNQPQHF
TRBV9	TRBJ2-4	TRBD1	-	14	TGTGCCAGCAGCGTGGGACAGCCGAAAAACATTCAGTACTTC	CASSVGQPKNIQYF
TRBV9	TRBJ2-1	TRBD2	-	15	TGTGCCAGCAGCGCAAGCGGGAACTCCTACAATGAGCAGTTCTTC	CASSASGNSYNEQFF
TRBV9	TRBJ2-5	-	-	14	TGTGCCAGCAGCGTAAGTGGCAGTCAAGAGACCCAGTACTTC	CASSVSGSQETQYF
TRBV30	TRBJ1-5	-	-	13	TGTGCCTGGAGTCCGACAGGAAGGGAGCCCCAGCATTTT	CAWSPTGREPQHF
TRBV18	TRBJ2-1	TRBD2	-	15	TGTGCCAGCTCACCACCCCTAGCGGGAGAGATTGAGCAGTTCTTC	CASSPPLAGEIEQFF
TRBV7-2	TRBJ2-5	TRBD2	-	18	TGTGCCAGCAGCAATCCCCTAACTAGCGGGGATACCCAAGAGACCCAGTACTTC	CASSNPLTSGDTQETQYF
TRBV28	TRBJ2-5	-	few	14	TGTGCCAGCAGTTTTGTCCCGTACCAAGAGACCCAGTACTTC	CASSFVPYQETQYF
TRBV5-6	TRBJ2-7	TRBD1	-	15	TGTGCCAGCAGCTTCCGGACAGGGGGCCCCTACGAGCAGTACTTC	CASSFRTGGPYEQYF
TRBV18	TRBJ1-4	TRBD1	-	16	TGTGCCAGCTCAAGCAGACAGGGGGCAACTAATGAAAAACTGTTTTTT	CASSSRQGATNEKLFF
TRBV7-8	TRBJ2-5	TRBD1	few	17	TGTGCCAGCAGCTTCAGTATGGGACAGGGGGCAGGGGAGACCCAGTACTTC	CASSFSMGQGAGETQYF
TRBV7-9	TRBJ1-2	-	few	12	TGTGCCAGCAGCGGAGGTTATTCTGGCTACACCTTC	CASSGGYSGYTF
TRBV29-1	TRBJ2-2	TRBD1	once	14	TGCAGCGTTGGGACAGGGGGCAACACCGGGGAGCTGTTTTTT	CSVGTGGNTGELFF
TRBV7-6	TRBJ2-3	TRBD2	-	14	TGTGCCAGCACACTAGCGGGGGGCACAGATACGCAGTATTTT	CASTLAGGTDTQYF
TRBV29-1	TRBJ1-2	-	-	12	TGCAGCGTTGACCCAGGGGCTAGAGGCTACACCTTC	CSVDPGARGYTF
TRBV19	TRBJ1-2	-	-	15	TGTGCCAGTAGTATTGGGCCTTCAGGGTTATATGGCTACACCTTC	CASSIGPSGLYGYTF
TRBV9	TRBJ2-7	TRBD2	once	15	TGTGCCAGCAGCATCTTAGCGGGAGGCTCCTACGAGCAGTACTTC	CASSILAGGSYEQYF
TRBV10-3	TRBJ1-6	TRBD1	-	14	TGTGCCATCAGTGAGCAGGGGGAAAATTCACCCCTCCACTTT	CAISEQGENSPLHF
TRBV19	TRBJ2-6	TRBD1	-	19	TGTGCCAGTAGTACACCGGGACAGGCTTTTTACTCTGGGGCCAACGTCCTGACTTTC	CASSTPGQAFYSGANVLTF
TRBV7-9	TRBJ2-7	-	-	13	TGTGCCAGCAGCTTCGGCCCCTCTAGCGAGCAGTACTTC	CASSFGPSSEQYF
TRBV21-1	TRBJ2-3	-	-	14	TGTGCCAGCAGCAAAGGGCCTAGAACAGATACGCAGTATTTT	CASSKGPRTDTQYF
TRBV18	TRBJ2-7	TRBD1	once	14	TGTGCCAGCTCACTACAGGGGGCAGGATACGAGCAGTACTTC	CASSLQGAGYEQYF
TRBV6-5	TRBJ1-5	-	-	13	TGTGCCAGCAGCGGGGATAGCAATCAGCCCCAGCATTTT	CASSGDSNQPQHF
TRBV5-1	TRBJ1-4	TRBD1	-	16	TGCGCCAGCAGCGCGGGACAGCGTGGAGCTAATGAAAAACTGTTTTTT	CASSAGQRGANEKLFF
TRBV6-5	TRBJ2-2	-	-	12	TGTGCCAGCAAAACTGGCACCGGGGAGCTGTTTTTT	CASKTGTGELFF
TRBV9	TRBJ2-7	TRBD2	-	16	TGTGCCAGCAGCGCCCGACTAGCGGGAGGGCCTTACGAGCAGTACTTC	CASSARLAGGPYEQYF
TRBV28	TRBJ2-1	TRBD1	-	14	TGTGCCAGCACCCCCTGGCGACAGGGTGATGAGCAGTTCTTC	CASTPWRQGDEQFF
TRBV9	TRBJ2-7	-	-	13	TGTGCCAGCAGTGAGTTGGGCTCCTACGAGCAGTACTTC	CASSELGSYEQYF
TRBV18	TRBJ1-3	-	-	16	TGTGCCAGCTCACCACCCGCGAGGGCCTCTGGAAACACCATATATTTT	CASSPPARASGNTIYF
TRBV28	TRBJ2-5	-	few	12	TGTGCCACCTCCCCTCGCGGGGAGACCCAGTACTTC	CATSPRGETQYF
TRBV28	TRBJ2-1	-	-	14	TGTGCCAGCGGGCCATTAGAGTCCTACAATGAGCAGTTCTTC	CASGPLESYNEQFF
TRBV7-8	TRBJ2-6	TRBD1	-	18	TGTGCCAGCAGCTTAGTAGGGGACAGCCTGGGGGGGGCCAACGTCCTGACTTTC	CASSLVGDSLGGANVLTF
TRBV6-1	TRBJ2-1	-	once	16	TGTGCCAGCAGTGAAGCGTTGTATTTTAGTATAGGGGCCACGTTCTTC	CASSEALYFSIGATFF